This TCR beta chain was recovered during a study of blood T cell repertoires in COVID-19. Overall study context: The origin of the acute and convalescent COVID-19 samples was the United States, Italy and Spain.

Authors' data handling: Amplification of reference gene primers was used by the study to estimate nucleated cell counts. This table comes from immunoSEQ multiplex PCR, and its TCRdb copy is limited to in-frame clones, with some not included. V and J calls and clone size are given by that table; D and trimming were obtained from the DNA. The table has under 150,000 clones, roughly 85% seen once. The V gene lost 7 bases and the J gene lost 0 bases, with 12 bases spanning the gap. In germline, CDR1 is SNHLY, CDR2 FYNNEI. The CDR3 loop spans 14 amino acids. The clonotype was recovered from a human donor in a cohort sampled during active COVID-19. Sequenced: peripheral blood. J is TRBJ1-2 and V is TRBV2; perhaps TRBD1 as D (5 bases). CDR3 sequence reads: CASNGGRANYGYTF. DNA for the CDR3: TGTGCCAGCAATGGGGGGAGAGCTAACTATGGCTACACCTTC.